One sample yielded the 9 T cell receptor beta chains listed below, sequenced in a study of blood T cells in healthy people across ages. Primed by a sample-barcoded 5' primer and a J-beta primer mix, a second PCR proceeded for 7 to 11 cycles. From the 5' RACE reads, TCRdb called clonotypes with MiXCR, one entry per CDR3 protein. Altogether about a million distinct CDR3 sequences are present, around two fifths being singletons, with the ten largest covering about an eighth. The sequenced sample consisted of blood. All receptors come from a man between 18 and 29 years old in good health.

This clonotype has just a few counts. The gene calls are TRBV7-9 and TRBJ2-7; 7 bases are shared with TRBD1. The CDR3 has 14 amino acids. CDR1 is SEHNR and CDR2 is FQNEAQ in the germline V gene (reference sequence). The ends lost 4 bases at V and 0 bases at J; junction bases unmatched: 3. The CDR3 DNA reads TGTGCCAGCAGCTACCGGGACAGCTCCTACGAGCAGTACTTC. This translates into CASSYRDSSYEQYF.

The chain has TRBV5-1 and TRBJ1-2; tentatively, D is TRBD1 (5 bases). V dropped 2 bases and J dropped 5 bases, with 13 bases sitting between them. The CDR3 loop spans 14 amino acids. The germline V gene has CDR1 SGHRS and CDR2 YFSETQ. CDR3 sequence reads: CASSFPGLGYGYTF. The CDR3 nucleotides read TGCGCCAGCAGCTTTCCAGGGTTAGGGTATGGCTACACCTTC.

This clonotype was counted many times. The chain joins TRBV5-1 to TRBJ2-5, with TRBD2 matching over 8 bases. Trimming took 0 bases from V and 3 from J; bases not matched to a gene: 7. There are 16 residues in the CDR3. Germline assignment: CDR1 SGHRS and CDR2 YFSETQ. CDR3 in DNA: TGCGCCAGCAGCTTGGAACCGACGGGACTAGAAGAGACCCAGTACTTC. Amino acid sequence: CASSLEPTGLEETQYF.

This clonotype was detected once. The V call is TRBV9, the J call TRBJ1-1; TRBD1 is a possible D gene (5 bases). Trimming took off 3 bases at V and 4 bases at J, with 13 bases between the two ends. Per the germline V gene, CDR1 is SGDLS and CDR2 is YYNGEE. This CDR3 spans 14 amino acids. The CDR3 coding sequence is TGTGCCAGCAGCGGGCAGGGTACTGGCACTGAAGCTTTCTTT. It translates to CASSGQGTGTEAFF.

The CDR3 nucleotides read TGCAGTGCTACCAGGACAGGGGGCAGGGAGACCCAGTACTTC. It encodes CSATRTGGRETQYF. The chain employs TRBV20-1 and TRBJ2-5; TRBD1 aligns across 11 bases. This CDR3 is 14 amino acids long. Trimming removed 4 bases from V and 5 bases from J; junction bases left unmatched: 6. Germline V gives CDR1 DFQATT, CDR2 SNEGSKA (reference sequence).

Of note for this clonotype: A read error may be the cause here, since a much bigger clone is one base away. The gene calls are TRBV20-1 and TRBJ2-1; TRBD2 matches 9 bases. CDR1 DFQATT and CDR2 SNEGSKA come from the germline V gene (reference sequence). The CDR3 runs 16 residues. The CDR3 DNA reads TGCGGTGCTAGAGATCGTGGGGGACTAGCTCAGTATGAGCAGTTCTTC. Translating gives CGARDRGGLAQYEQFF.

The chain recombines TRBV4-3 with TRBJ2-7; D may be TRBD1 or TRBD2 (5 bases each). In germline, CDR1 is LGHNA, CDR2 YSLEER. This CDR3 is 15 amino acids long. V lost 0 bases, J lost 7 bases, and 16 bases lay in between. CDR3 region: CASSQDQGPRDEQYF. CDR3 in DNA: TGCGCCAGCAGCCAAGATCAGGGCCCGAGGGATGAGCAGTACTTC.

The chain recombines TRBV4-2 with TRBJ2-2; D may be TRBD2 (5 bases). The V end was cut by 3 bases, the J end by 1 base, with 9 bases between. The germline V gene has CDR1 LGHNA and CDR2 YNFKEQ. The CDR3 has 15 residues. Here the CDR3 DNA reads TGTGCCAGCAGCCACGAGGGCCTGAACACCGGGGAGCTGTTTTTT. Protein: CASSHEGLNTGELFF.

This clonotype was observed a handful of times. The chain recombines TRBV12-5 with TRBJ2-5; D is uncertain. The CDR3 loop spans 12 amino acids. Between the trimmed V and J ends, which lost 1 base and 5 bases, there was a span of 5 bases. The germline CDR1 and CDR2 sequences are LGHNT and FRNRAP. Here the CDR3 reads CASGLGTETQYF. CDR3 sequence (DNA): TGTGCTAGTGGTTTGGGGACGGAGACCCAGTACTTC.